These 28 T cell receptor beta chains were sequenced from one sample in a study of blood T cell repertoires in COVID-19. Using immunoSEQ multiplex PCR, the repertoire was profiled, and TCRdb retains in-frame clones only, with some absent. The profile shows about 140,000 clones, around 83% of them singletons. The sample comprised peripheral blood. The source is a man between 60 and 75 years old with active or convalescent COVID-19.

This sequence joins TRBV6-2 or TRBV6-3 and TRBJ1-5; D might be TRBD1 (6 bases). CDR3 length: 14 amino acids. The V gene lost 6 bases and the J gene lost 5 bases, with 14 bases spanning the gap. Germline assignment: CDR1 MNHEY and CDR2 SVGEGT. The CDR3 spells CASSQTTGYQPQHF. In nucleotides, the CDR3 is TGTGCCAGCAGCCAAACGACAGGTTATCAGCCCCAGCATTTT.

This chain uses TRBV2 with TRBJ2-7; 8 bases are a match to TRBD1. The V segment lost 7 bases and the J segment 0 bases; nucleotides outside the gene matches: 14. CDR3 size: 17 residues. CDR1 is SNHLY and CDR2 is FYNNEI in the germline V gene. CDR3 bases: TGTGCCAGCACCTTCCAAGGCCCGGGACAGGCCTCCTACGAGCAGTACTTC. It encodes CASTFQGPGQASYEQYF. Full variable domain (remainder filled in from reference TRBV2 and TRBJ2-7): EPEVTQTPSHQVTQMGQEVILRCVPISNHLYFYWYRQILGQKVEFLVSFYNNEISEKSEIFDDQFSVERPDGSNFTLKIRSTKLEDSAMYFCASTFQGPGQASYEQYFGPGTRLTVT.

V usage is TRBV11-3 and J usage is TRBJ1-2, with D perhaps matching TRBD1 (6 bases). CDR3 length equals 17 residues. Trimming cost V 5 bases and J 5 bases, with 24 bases left between them. Germline V lookup: CDR1 SGHNT, CDR2 YENEEA. CDR3 DNA sequence: TGTGCCAGCAGCGACACAGCGACAGGCACTATCCCATATGGCTACACCTTC. This encodes CASSDTATGTIPYGYTF.

This chain connects TRBV6-5 to TRBJ1-2, with 7 bases matching TRBD1. From germline, CDR1 is MNHEY and CDR2 SVGAGI. The junction had 8 bases not matched to a gene; V was cut back by 5 bases and J by 2 bases. CDR3 size: 15 residues. The CDR3 is CASSPAPGQNYGYTF. CDR3 DNA sequence: TGTGCCAGCAGTCCAGCCCCGGGACAGAACTATGGCTACACCTTC.

The chain links TRBV9 to TRBJ1-3, with 10 bases lining up with TRBD1. The CDR3 consists of 16 residues. The junction had 4 bases not matched to a gene; V was cut back by 0 bases and J by 4 bases. CDR1 SGDLS and CDR2 YYNGEE come from the germline V gene. DNA for the CDR3: TGTGCCAGCAGCGTAGAAGGGACAGGGGTCGGAAACACCATATATTTT. Translation gives CASSVEGTGVGNTIYF.

V usage is TRBV25-1 and J usage is TRBJ2-1; D is uncertain. Per the germline V gene, CDR1 is MGHDK and CDR2 is SYGVNS. The CDR3 is 15 amino acids. Deletions cut 3 bases from V and 7 bases from J, with 16 bases between. The CDR3 loop reads CASSEAGRSVNEQFF. Here the CDR3 DNA reads TGTGCCAGCAGTGAGGCAGGTCGTTCGGTAAATGAGCAGTTCTTC.

This chain links TRBV28 with TRBJ2-4; TRBD2 matches at 7 bases. This CDR3 spans 14 amino acids. Germline-derived CDR1 and CDR2 are MDHEN and SYDVKM. Germline trimming cut 6 bases from V and 2 bases from J; bases unmatched to any gene: 4. CDR3 in amino acids: CASSLGGTKNIQYF. CDR3 coding DNA: TGTGCCAGCAGCCTGGGGGGGACCAAAAACATTCAGTACTTC.

This rearrangement joins TRBV9 to TRBJ1-2, with TRBD1 identical over 9 bases. After removal of 1 base from V and 8 bases from J, the junction contained 9 bases not matched to a gene. The CDR3 spans 15 residues. The V gene's germline CDR1 is SGDLS and CDR2 YYNGEE. The CDR3 DNA reads TGTGCCAGCAGCGTACAATACGGGACAGGGAGCGGCTACACCTTC. Translating it yields CASSVQYGTGSGYTF. The full variable domain, its missing parts supplied by reference TRBV9 and TRBJ1-2, is DSGVTQTPKHLITATGQRVTLRCSPRSGDLSVYWYQQSLDQGLQFLIQYYNGEERAKGNILERFSAQQFPDLHSELNLSSLELGDSALYFCASSVQYGTGSGYTFGSGTRLTVV.

This chain joins TRBV19 and TRBJ1-1, with TRBD1 matching 9 bases. Trimming removed 6 bases from V and 5 bases from J; junction bases left unmatched: 7. Germline V gene sequence: CDR1 LNHDA, CDR2 SQIVND (reference sequence). The CDR3 is made up of 14 amino acids. The CDR3 sequence: CASSDRGFGTEAFF. The DNA of the CDR3 is TGTGCCAGTAGCGACAGGGGGTTTGGGACTGAAGCTTTCTTT.

The V and J genes are TRBV6-2 or TRBV6-3 and TRBJ2-2, with 8 bases matching TRBD1. Per the germline V gene, CDR1 is MNHEY and CDR2 is SVGEGT. The ends lost 3 bases at V and 1 base at J; junction bases unmatched: 7. The CDR3 consists of 17 residues. The CDR3 loop is CASSYPSGQGNTGELFF. The CDR3 bases are TGTGCCAGCAGTTATCCATCCGGACAGGGGAACACCGGGGAGCTGTTTTTT.

The V and J genes are TRBV5-4 and TRBJ1-6, with 7 nucleotides matching TRBD1. Germline V gene sequence: CDR1 SGHNT, CDR2 YYREEE (reference sequence). V was clipped by 5 bases and J by 10 bases; unmatched bases: 15. The CDR3 contains 16 residues. The CDR3 sequence: CASRVWTGLWNSPLHF. DNA for the CDR3: TGTGCCAGCAGGGTTTGGACAGGCCTTTGGAACTCACCCCTCCACTTT.

In this sample, this clone turned up a few times. V is TRBV7-2 and J is TRBJ1-2; 7 bases are shared with TRBD1. Trimming removed 4 bases from V and 3 bases from J; junction bases left unmatched: 5. Germline CDR1 and CDR2: SGHTA and FQGNSA. The CDR3 consists of 14 residues. CDR3 in amino acids: CASSSNQGDYGYTF. DNA of the CDR3: TGTGCCAGCAGCTCAAACCAGGGGGACTATGGCTACACCTTC. Complete variable domain (other parts from reference TRBV7-2 and TRBJ1-2): GAGVSQSPSNKVTEKGKDVELRCDPISGHTALYWYRQSLGQGLEFLIYFQGNSAPDKSGLPSDRFSAERTGGSVSTLTIQRTQQEDSAVYLCASSSNQGDYGYTFGSGTRLTVV.

The chain is built from TRBV6-2 or TRBV6-3 and TRBJ2-7; D remains ambiguous. Germline CDR1 reads MNHEY; CDR2 reads SVGEGT. The V end was cut by 3 bases, the J end by 3 bases, with 3 bases between. The CDR3 consists of 11 residues. CDR3 sequence reads: CASSYYYEQYF. In DNA, the CDR3 is TGTGCCAGCAGTTATTACTACGAGCAGTACTTC.

This clone has only a few counts. V and J are TRBV19 and TRBJ1-1; D remains unclear. Germline CDR1 LNHDA, CDR2 SQIVND (reference sequence). V shed 6 bases and J shed 3 bases, with 11 bases lying between them. The CDR3 totals 13 residues. The CDR3 is CASSKEPYTEAFF. The CDR3 DNA is TGTGCCAGTAGCAAGGAGCCCTACACTGAAGCTTTCTTT.

The V call is TRBV5-1, the J call TRBJ2-1, with a weak D call TRBD1 (6 bases). The germline CDR1 and CDR2 sequences are SGHRS and YFSETQ. V lost 6 bases to trimming and J lost 2 bases, with 12 bases between them. The CDR3 runs to 14 residues. CDR3 residues: CASTTGNPYNEQFF. The CDR3 DNA reads as TGCGCCAGCACCACAGGGAACCCCTACAATGAGCAGTTCTTC.

The rearrangement links TRBV5-1 to TRBJ2-7; 13 positions match TRBD2. Germline loops: CDR1 SGHRS, CDR2 YFSETQ. This CDR3 is 18 amino acids long. Unmatched junction bases numbered 13, after V lost 4 bases and J lost 3 bases. Here the CDR3 DNA reads TGCGCCAGCAGCCCGGAGGGACTAGCGGGACCTGGTTTCTACGAGCAGTACGTC. This encodes CASSPEGLAGPGFYEQYV.

The J gene is TRBJ2-5, the V gene TRBV10-1, with 14 bases lining up with TRBD2. The V and J ends lost 6 bases and 1 base, in that order; junction bases with no gene match: 4. The CDR3 length is 16 residues. The germline V gene encodes CDR1 WNHNN and CDR2 SYGVQD (reference sequence). The CDR3 nucleotides are TGCGCCAGCAGCCGTGGGACTAGCGGGGGCCAAGAGACCCAGTACTTC. Its translation is CASSRGTSGGQETQYF.

The chain combines TRBV27 with TRBJ2-7, with unresolved D. Germline V gives CDR1 MNHEY, CDR2 SMNVEV (reference sequence). Deletions cut 0 bases from V and 2 bases from J, with 8 bases between. The CDR3 is made up of 14 amino acids. The CDR3, as DNA: TGTGCCAGCAGTTTATCGTTGGCTGCCTACGAGCAGTACGTC. Encoded protein: CASSLSLAAYEQYV.

CDR3 nucleotide sequence: TGTGCCAGCAGTTTTACTTACGGACAGATCAATCAGCCCCAGCATTTT. Translated, it gives CASSFTYGQINQPQHF. The chain joins TRBV27 to TRBJ1-5; D may be TRBD1 (6 bases). The V gene lost 3 bases and the J gene lost 3 bases, with 15 bases spanning the gap. There are 16 residues in the CDR3. Germline V CDR1 and CDR2: MNHEY, SMNVEV (reference sequence).

The chain combines TRBV2 with TRBJ1-5, with D possibly matching TRBD1 (6 bases). Per germline, CDR1 SNHLY and CDR2 FYNNEI. The CDR3 contains 14 residues. The germline V and J ends were trimmed by 8 bases and 4 bases, with 15 bases remaining between them. The CDR3 DNA sequence: TGTGCCAGCCTAAAGGACAGCTGGAATCAGCCCCAGCATTTT. Translation gives CASLKDSWNQPQHF.

V usage is TRBV6-2 or TRBV6-3 and J usage is TRBJ1-2; 12 nucleotides match TRBD1. The V and J ends lost 4 bases and 2 bases, in that order; junction bases with no gene match: 2. Germline assignment: CDR1 MNHEY and CDR2 SVGEGT. The CDR3 runs 15 residues. The CDR3 DNA sequence: TGTGCCAGCAGTTCGGGACAGGGGGCGAACTATGGCTACACCTTC. It specifies CASSSGQGANYGYTF.

This clone is a singleton in its sample. This sequence joins TRBV3-1 (or the pseudogene TRBV3-2) and TRBJ1-5; tentative D call: TRBD1 (6 bases). This CDR3 is 15 amino acids long. V was shortened by 6 bases and J by 3 bases, with 15 bases between the two germline ends. Germline V lookup: CDR1 LGHDT, CDR2 YNNKEL (reference sequence). CDR3 amino acids: CASSETGIINQPQHF. The CDR3 DNA follows: TGTGCCAGCAGTGAGACAGGTATAATCAATCAGCCCCAGCATTTT.

The chain has TRBV11-2 and TRBJ2-3; 8 nucleotides agree with TRBD2. Germline lookup yields CDR1 SGHAT and CDR2 FQNNGV. The ends lost 0 bases at V and 0 bases at J; junction bases unmatched: 11. This CDR3 contains 19 residues. The CDR3 region is CASSLEFLAGTSSTDTQYF. CDR3 coding DNA: TGTGCCAGCAGCTTAGAGTTCCTAGCGGGCACATCTAGCACAGATACGCAGTATTTT. Using reference TRBV11-2 and TRBJ2-3 for the parts outside the CDR3, the full variable domain is EAGVAQSPRYKIIEKRQSVAFWCNPISGHATLYWYQQILGQGPKLLIQFQNNGVVDDSQLPKDRFSAERLKGVDSTLKIQPAKLEDSAVYLCASSLEFLAGTSSTDTQYFGPGTRLTVL.

The V call is TRBV6-5, the J call TRBJ2-5, with TRBD1 identical over 9 bases. Germline loops: CDR1 MNHEY, CDR2 SVGAGI. The CDR3 is 15 amino acids. After removal of 7 bases from V and 5 bases from J, the junction contained 11 bases not matched to a gene. Here the CDR3 reads CASTDYRGRFETQYF. CDR3 coding DNA: TGTGCCAGCACAGACTACAGGGGGCGTTTTGAGACCCAGTACTTC.

The chain recombines TRBV7-6 with TRBJ2-1, with D hard to call. The V gene lost 5 bases and the J gene lost 10 bases, with 15 bases spanning the gap. This CDR3 is built from 13 residues. Germline V CDR1 and CDR2: SGHVS, FNYEAQ. The CDR3 bases are TGTGCCAGCAGCCCCCCGGCGGAGAAGGAGCAGTTCTTC. It is translated as CASSPPAEKEQFF.

This rearrangement joins TRBV18 to TRBJ1-1; 7 positions agree with TRBD1. The CDR3 covers 14 residues. Trimming took 5 bases from V and 1 from J; bases not matched to a gene: 4. CDR1 is KGHSH and CDR2 is LQKENI in the germline V gene. In nucleotides, the CDR3 is TGTGCCAGCTCATCCCGGACAGGGAACACTGAAGCTTTCTTT. It codes for CASSSRTGNTEAFF.

In its sample, this clone was seen a few times. The V call is TRBV19, the J call TRBJ1-5; 9 bases line up with TRBD1. Per the germline V gene, CDR1 is LNHDA and CDR2 is SQIVND (reference sequence). The CDR3 sequence is 16 residues long. V was pared by 5 bases and J by 3 bases, with 8 bases of the junction left unmatched. CDR3 sequence reads: CASSRPTGGFNQPQHF. The CDR3 nucleotides read TGTGCCAGTAGTCGACCAACAGGGGGCTTCAATCAGCCCCAGCATTTT. Full variable domain (remainder filled in from reference TRBV19 and TRBJ1-5): DGGITQSPKYLFRKEGQNVTLSCEQNLNHDAMYWYRQDPGQGLRLIYYSQIVNDFQKGDIAEGYSVSREKKESFPLTVTSAQKNPTAFYLCASSRPTGGFNQPQHFGDGTRLSIL.

The chain combines TRBV24-1 with TRBJ2-6; D may be TRBD1 (5 bases). The germline CDR1 and CDR2 sequences are KGHDR and SFDVKD. The CDR3 consists of 17 residues. Trimming pared 3 bases from V and 1 base from J, leaving 12 bases between. In DNA, the CDR3 is TGTGCCACCAGTGATGGGGCCCTACGTTCTGGGGCCAACGTCCTGACTTTC. Protein: CATSDGALRSGANVLTF.